This T cell receptor (beta chain) derives from a study of blood T cell repertoires in COVID-19. Overall study: The origin of the acute and convalescent COVID-19 samples was the United States, Italy and Spain. PBMCs, B-cell-depleted T cells, or T cells provided the cDNA or gDNA that made up the material.

Original handling: Estimation of nucleated cell counts was performed using reference gene primer amplification. The table came from immunoSEQ multiplex PCR; TCRdb's copy has only in-frame clones and leaves some out. The V and J calls and clone size are taken from that table; D and trimming were inferred from the DNA. The sample lists around 200,000 clones; around 88% were seen once. From germline, CDR1 is SGHTA and CDR2 FQGNSA. The length of the CDR3 is 14 residues. Germline trimming cut 5 bases from V and 2 bases from J; bases unmatched to any gene: 5. The sample comprised peripheral blood. This clonotype was obtained from a man aged 45-65 years with active or convalescent COVID-19. The chain couples TRBV7-2 to TRBJ2-5, with TRBD1 matching 7 bases. This chain's CDR3 is CASSVTGVQETQYF. The CDR3 DNA is TGTGCCAGCAGCGTAACAGGGGTTCAAGAGACCCAGTACTTC.